This T cell receptor (beta chain) was sequenced in a study of cytomegalovirus exposure and HLA in healthy donors. Germline values: CDR1 SGDLS, CDR2 YYNGEE. The germline V and J ends were trimmed by 0 bases and 5 bases, with 17 bases remaining between them. The CDR3 is 16 amino acids. A multiplex PCR was run with 60 Vbeta primers and 13 Jbeta primers. Only in-frame clones appear in the TCRdb table, and some are missing; sequencing was by immunoSEQ multiplex PCR. Of hundreds of thousands of clones in the sample, roughly 80% were seen once. The specimen sequenced was PBMCs. This rearrangement joins TRBV9 to TRBJ1-1; TRBD1 might be the D (6 bases). This TCR was recovered from a man under 40 in good health and CMV-seronegative. The CDR3: CASSVDLRGGATEAFF. The CDR3 DNA sequence: TGTGCCAGCAGCGTAGACCTCCGTGGGGGGGCGACTGAAGCTTTCTTT.